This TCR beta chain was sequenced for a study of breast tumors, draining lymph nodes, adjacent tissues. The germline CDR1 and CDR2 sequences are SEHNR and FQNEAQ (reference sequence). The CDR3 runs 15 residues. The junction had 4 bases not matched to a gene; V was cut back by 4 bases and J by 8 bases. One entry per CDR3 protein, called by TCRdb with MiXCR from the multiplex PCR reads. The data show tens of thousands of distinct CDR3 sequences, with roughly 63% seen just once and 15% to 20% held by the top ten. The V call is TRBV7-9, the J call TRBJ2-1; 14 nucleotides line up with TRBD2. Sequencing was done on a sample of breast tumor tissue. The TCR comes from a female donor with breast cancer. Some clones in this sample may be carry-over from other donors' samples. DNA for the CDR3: TGTGCCAGCAGCTCGGGACTAGCGGGGGTGGATGAGCAGTTCTTC. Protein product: CASSSGLAGVDEQFF.